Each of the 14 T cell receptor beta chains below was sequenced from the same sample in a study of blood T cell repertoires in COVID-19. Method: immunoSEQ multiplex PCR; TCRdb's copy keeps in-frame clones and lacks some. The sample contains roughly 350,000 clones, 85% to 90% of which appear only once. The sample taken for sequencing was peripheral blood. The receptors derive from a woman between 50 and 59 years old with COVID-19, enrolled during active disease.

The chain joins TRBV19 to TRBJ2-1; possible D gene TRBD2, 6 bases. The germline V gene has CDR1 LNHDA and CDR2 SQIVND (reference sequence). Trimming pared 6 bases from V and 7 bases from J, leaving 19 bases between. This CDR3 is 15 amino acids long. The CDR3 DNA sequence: TGTGCCAGTAGCGATCCGGGACTGTTCATTAATGAGCAGTTCTTC. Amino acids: CASSDPGLFINEQFF.

The CDR3 region has the DNA TGTGCCAGCAGCGTATTAATTTTGGGTGGGGACAGGAAGACCCCCTACGAGCAGTACTTC. Its protein product is CASSVLILGGDRKTPYEQYF. The V call is TRBV9, the J call TRBJ2-7; TRBD1 agrees at 8 bases. V was pared by 1 base and J by 2 bases, with 20 bases of the junction left unmatched. The length of the CDR3 is 20 residues. Germline V gene sequence: CDR1 SGDLS, CDR2 YYNGEE.

CDR3 protein: CASSEAGGRGVNQPQHF. The CDR3 DNA follows: TGTGCCAGCAGTGAAGCGGGCGGGAGGGGGGTTAATCAGCCCCAGCATTTT. The genes are TRBV6-1 and TRBJ1-5, with D possibly TRBD1 on 6 matching bases. Trimming took 0 bases from V and 4 from J, leaving 16 bases between them. The length of the CDR3 is 17 residues. Germline V gene lookup returns CDR1 MNHNS and CDR2 SASEGT.

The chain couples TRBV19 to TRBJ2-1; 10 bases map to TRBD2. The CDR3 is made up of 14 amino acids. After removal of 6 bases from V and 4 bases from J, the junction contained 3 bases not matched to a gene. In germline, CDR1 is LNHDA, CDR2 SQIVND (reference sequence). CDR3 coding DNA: TGTGCCAGTAGACTAGCGGGGCTTTACAATGAGCAGTTCTTC. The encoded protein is CASRLAGLYNEQFF.

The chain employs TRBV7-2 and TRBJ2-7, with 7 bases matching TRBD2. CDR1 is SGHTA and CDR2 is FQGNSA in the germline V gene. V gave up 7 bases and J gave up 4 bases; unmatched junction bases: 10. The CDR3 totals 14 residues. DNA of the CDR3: TGTGCCAGCAACTATGAACCTAGCGGATACGAGCAGTACTTC. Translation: CASNYEPSGYEQYF.

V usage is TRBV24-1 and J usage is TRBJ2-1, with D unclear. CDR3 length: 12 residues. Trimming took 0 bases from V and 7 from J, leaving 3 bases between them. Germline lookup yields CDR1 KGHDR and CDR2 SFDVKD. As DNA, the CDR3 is TGTGCCACCAGTGATTTGCGGAATGAGCAGTTCTTC. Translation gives CATSDLRNEQFF.

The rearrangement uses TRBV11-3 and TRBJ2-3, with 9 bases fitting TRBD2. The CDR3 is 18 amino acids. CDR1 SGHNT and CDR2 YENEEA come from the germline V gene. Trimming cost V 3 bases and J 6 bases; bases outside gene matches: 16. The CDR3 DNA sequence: TGTGCCAGCAGCTTGGGAGGGTGGTCTAGCGGGGCGAGGGATACGCAGTATTTT. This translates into CASSLGGWSSGARDTQYF.

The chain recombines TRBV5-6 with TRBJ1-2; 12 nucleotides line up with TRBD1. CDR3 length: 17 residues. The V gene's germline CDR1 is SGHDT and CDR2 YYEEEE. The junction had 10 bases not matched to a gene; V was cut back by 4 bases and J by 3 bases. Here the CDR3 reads CASSLTGTGGTHYGYTF. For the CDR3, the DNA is TGTGCCAGCAGCCTCACCGGGACAGGGGGCACTCACTATGGCTACACCTTC.

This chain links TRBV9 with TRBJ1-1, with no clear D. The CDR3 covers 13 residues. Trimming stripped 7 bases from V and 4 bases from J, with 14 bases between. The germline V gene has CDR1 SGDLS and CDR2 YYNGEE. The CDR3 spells CASGGPAPTEAFF. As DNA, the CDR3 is TGTGCCAGCGGAGGGCCAGCGCCCACTGAAGCTTTCTTT. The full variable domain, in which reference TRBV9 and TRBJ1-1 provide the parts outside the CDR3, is DSGVTQTPKHLITATGQRVTLRCSPRSGDLSVYWYQQSLDQGLQFLIQYYNGEERAKGNILERFSAQQFPDLHSELNLSSLELGDSALYFCASGGPAPTEAFFGQGTRLTVV.

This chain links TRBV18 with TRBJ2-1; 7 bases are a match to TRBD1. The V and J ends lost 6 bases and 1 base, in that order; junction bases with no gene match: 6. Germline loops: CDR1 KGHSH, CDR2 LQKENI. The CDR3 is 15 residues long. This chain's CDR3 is CASSQRTGSYNEQFF. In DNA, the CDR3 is TGTGCCAGCTCTCAGAGGACAGGTTCCTACAATGAGCAGTTCTTC.

CDR3: CASSIGSSGNVPRFF. CDR3 coding DNA: TGTGCCAGTAGTATAGGGTCTAGCGGGAATGTCCCTCGGTTCTTC. V is TRBV19 and J is TRBJ2-1, with 9 bases lining up with TRBD2. The trim removed 1 base at V and 15 bases at J, leaving 13 bases unmatched. The CDR3 is made up of 15 amino acids. Germline CDR1 reads LNHDA; CDR2 reads SQIVND (reference sequence).

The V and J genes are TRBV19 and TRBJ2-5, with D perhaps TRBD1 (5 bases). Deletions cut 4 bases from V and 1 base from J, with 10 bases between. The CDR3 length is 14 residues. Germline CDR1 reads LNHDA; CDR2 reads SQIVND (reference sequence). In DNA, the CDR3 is TGTGCCAGTAGTACAGGACACACCCAAGAGACCCAGTACTTC. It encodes CASSTGHTQETQYF.

CDR3 amino acids: CASSQATSGSIETQYF. CDR3 DNA sequence: TGTGCCAGCAGCCAAGCAACTAGCGGGAGTATAGAGACCCAGTACTTC. The chain uses TRBV3-1 (or the pseudogene TRBV3-2) and TRBJ2-5, with 11 bases identical to TRBD2. This CDR3 region has 16 residues. Unmatched junction bases numbered 5, after V lost 1 base and J lost 4 bases. The germline V gene encodes CDR1 LGHDT and CDR2 YNNKEL (reference sequence).

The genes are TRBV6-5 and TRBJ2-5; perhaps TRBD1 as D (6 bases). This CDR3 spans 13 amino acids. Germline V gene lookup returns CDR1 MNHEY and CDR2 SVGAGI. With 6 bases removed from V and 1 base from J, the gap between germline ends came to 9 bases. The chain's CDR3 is CASSWTVQETQYF. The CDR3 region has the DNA TGTGCCAGCAGCTGGACAGTCCAAGAGACCCAGTACTTC.